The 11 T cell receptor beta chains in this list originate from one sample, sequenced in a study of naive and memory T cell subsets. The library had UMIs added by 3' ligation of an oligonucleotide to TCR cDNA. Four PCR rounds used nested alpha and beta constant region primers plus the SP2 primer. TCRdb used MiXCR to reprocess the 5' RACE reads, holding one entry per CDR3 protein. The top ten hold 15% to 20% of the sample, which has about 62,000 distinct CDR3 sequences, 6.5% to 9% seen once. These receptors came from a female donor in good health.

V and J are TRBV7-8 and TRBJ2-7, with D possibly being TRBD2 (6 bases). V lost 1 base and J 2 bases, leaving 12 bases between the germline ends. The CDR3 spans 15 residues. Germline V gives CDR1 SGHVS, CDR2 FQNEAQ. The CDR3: CASSLGYGRAYEQYF. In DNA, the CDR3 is TGTGCCAGCAGCTTAGGCTACGGGAGAGCCTACGAGCAGTACTTC.

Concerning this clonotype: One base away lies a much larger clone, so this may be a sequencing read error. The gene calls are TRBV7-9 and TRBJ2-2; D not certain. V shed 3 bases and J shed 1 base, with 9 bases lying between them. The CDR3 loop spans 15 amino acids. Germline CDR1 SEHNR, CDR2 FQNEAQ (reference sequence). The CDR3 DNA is TGTGCCAGCAGCTTCCCGCGGAAGAACACCGGGGAGCTGTTTTTT. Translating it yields CASSFPRKNTGELFF.

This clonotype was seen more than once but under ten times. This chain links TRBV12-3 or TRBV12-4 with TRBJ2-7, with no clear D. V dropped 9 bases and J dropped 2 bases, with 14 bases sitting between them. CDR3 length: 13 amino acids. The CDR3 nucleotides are TGTGCCAGTACCCACACAGCTGCCTACGAGCAGTACTTC. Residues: CASTHTAAYEQYF.

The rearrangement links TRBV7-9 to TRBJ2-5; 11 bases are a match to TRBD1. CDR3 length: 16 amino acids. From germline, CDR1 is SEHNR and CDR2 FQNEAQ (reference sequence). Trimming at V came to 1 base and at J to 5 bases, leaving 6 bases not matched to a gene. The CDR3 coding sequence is TGTGCCAGCAGCTTAGGGGACAGGGGGTTACATGAGACCCAGTACTTC. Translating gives CASSLGDRGLHETQYF.

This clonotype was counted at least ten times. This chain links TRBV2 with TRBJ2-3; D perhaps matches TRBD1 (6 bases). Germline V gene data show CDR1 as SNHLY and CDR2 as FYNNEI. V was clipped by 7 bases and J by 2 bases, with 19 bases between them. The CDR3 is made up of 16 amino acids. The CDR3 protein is CASTVQGQSLTDTQYF. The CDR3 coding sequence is TGTGCCAGCACGGTACAGGGTCAATCACTCACAGATACGCAGTATTTT.

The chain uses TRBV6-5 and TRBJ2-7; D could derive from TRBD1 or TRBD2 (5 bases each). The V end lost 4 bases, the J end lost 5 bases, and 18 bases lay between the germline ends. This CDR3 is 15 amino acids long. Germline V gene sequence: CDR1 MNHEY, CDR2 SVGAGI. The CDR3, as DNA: TGTGCCAGCAGTTCCCGGGACGGAGGCGGCCACGAGCAGTACTTC. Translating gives CASSSRDGGGHEQYF.

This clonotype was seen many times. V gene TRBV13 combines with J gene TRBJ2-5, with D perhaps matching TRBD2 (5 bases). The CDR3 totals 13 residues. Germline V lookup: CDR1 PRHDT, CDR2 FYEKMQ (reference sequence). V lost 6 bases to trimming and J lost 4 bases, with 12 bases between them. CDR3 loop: CASSGPLAETQYF. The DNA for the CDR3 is TGTGCCAGCAGTGGCCCGCTAGCAGAGACCCAGTACTTC.

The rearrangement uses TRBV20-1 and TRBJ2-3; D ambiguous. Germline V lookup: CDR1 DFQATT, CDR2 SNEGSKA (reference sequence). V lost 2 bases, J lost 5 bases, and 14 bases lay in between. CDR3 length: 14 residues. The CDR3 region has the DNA TGCAGTGCTAGACCTGGGCTTCAGAGAGATACGCAGTATTTT. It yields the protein CSARPGLQRDTQYF.

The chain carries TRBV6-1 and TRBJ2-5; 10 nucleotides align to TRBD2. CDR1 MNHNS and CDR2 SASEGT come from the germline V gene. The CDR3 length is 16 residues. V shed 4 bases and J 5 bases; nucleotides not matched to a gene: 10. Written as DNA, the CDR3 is TGTGCCAGCAGTGCTAGCGGGGGATCCGGGATCGAGACCCAGTACTTC. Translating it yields CASSASGGSGIETQYF.

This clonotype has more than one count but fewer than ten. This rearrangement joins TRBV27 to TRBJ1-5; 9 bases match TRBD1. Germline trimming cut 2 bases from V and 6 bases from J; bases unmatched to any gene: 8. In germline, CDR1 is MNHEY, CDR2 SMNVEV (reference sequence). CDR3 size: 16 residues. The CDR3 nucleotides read TGTGCCAGCAGTTTAACAGGGGGCGGAGGGAGTCAGCCCCAGCATTTT. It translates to CASSLTGGGGSQPQHF.

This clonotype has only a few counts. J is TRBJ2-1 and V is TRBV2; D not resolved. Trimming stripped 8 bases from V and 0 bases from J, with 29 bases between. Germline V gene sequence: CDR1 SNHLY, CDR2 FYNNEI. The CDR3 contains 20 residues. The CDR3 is CASRRETLFRMELSYNEQFF. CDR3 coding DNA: TGTGCCAGCCGTAGGGAAACTCTTTTTCGGATGGAGCTCTCCTACAATGAGCAGTTCTTC.